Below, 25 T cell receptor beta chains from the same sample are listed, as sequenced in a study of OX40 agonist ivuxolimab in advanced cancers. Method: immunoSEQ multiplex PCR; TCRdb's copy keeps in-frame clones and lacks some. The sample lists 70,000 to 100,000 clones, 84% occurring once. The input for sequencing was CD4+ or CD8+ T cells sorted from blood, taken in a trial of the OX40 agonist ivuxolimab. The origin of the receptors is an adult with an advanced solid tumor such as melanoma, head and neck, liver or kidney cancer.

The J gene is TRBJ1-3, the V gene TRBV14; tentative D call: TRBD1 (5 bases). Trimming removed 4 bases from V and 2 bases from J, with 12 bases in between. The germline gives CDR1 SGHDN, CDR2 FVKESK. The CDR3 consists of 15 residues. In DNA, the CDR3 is TGTGCCAGCAGCCGTCGCGGGGGAGCTGGAAACACCATATATTTT. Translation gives CASSRRGGAGNTIYF.

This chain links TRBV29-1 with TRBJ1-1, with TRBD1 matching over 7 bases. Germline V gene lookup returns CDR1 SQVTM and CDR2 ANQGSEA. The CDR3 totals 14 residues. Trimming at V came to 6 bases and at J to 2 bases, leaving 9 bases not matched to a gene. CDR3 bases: TGCAGCGTCCCGGGACAGATTCCCAACACTGAAGCTTTCTTT. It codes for CSVPGQIPNTEAFF.

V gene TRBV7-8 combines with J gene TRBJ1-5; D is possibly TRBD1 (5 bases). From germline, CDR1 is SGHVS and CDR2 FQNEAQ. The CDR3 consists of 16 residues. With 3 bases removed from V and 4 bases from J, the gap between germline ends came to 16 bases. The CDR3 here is CASSFGGALMNQPQHF. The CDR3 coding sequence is TGTGCCAGCAGCTTCGGTGGGGCGCTTATGAATCAGCCCCAGCATTTT.

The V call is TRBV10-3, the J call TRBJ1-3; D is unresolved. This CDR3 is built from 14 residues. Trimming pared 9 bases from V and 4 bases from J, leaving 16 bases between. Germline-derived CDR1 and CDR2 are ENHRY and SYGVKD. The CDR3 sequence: CAIKDRVGGNTIYF. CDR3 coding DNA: TGTGCCATTAAGGACCGAGTAGGAGGAAACACCATATATTTT.

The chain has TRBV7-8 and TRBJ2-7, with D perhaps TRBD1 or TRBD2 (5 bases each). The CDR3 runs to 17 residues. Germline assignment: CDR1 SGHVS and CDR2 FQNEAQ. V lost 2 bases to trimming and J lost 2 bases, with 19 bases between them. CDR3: CASSLPGTHGGAYEQYF. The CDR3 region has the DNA TGTGCCAGCAGCTTACCCGGGACCCATGGGGGAGCCTACGAGCAGTACTTC.

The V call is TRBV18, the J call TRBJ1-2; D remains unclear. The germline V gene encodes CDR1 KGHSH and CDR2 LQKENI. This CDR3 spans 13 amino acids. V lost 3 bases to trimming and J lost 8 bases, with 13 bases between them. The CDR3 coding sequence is TGTGCCAGCTCACCTCGGCGACTCGAAGGCTACACCTTC. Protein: CASSPRRLEGYTF.

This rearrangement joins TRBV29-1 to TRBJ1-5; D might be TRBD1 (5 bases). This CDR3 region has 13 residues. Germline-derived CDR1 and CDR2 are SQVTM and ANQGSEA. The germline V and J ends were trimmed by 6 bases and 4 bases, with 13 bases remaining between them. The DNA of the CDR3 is TGCAGCGTGTCAGGGACCCAGAATCAGCCCCAGCATTTT. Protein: CSVSGTQNQPQHF. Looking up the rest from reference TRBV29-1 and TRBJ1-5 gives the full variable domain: SAVISQKPSRDICQRGTSLTIQCQVDSQVTMMFWYRQQPGQSLTLIATANQGSEATYESGFVIDKFPISRPNLTFSTLTVSNMSPEDSSIYLCSVSGTQNQPQHFGDGTRLSIL.

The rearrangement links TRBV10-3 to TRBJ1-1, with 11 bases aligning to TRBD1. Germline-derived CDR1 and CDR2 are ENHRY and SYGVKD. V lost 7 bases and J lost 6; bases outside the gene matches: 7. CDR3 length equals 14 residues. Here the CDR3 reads CAITRTGGRPEAFF. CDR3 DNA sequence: TGTGCCATCACCCGGACAGGGGGCCGCCCTGAAGCTTTCTTT.

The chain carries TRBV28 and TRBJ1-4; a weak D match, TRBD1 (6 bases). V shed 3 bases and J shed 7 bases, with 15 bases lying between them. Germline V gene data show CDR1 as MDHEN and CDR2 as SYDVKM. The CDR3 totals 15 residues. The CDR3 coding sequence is TGTGCCAGCAGTTTGGCAGGGGCGCGGAGTGAAAAACTGTTTTTT. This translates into CASSLAGARSEKLFF.

The CDR3 is CASSTSAGGSSGNTIYF. Written as DNA, the CDR3 is TGCGCCAGCAGCACCAGTGCAGGGGGTAGCTCTGGAAACACCATATATTTT. The genes are TRBV5-1 and TRBJ1-3; TRBD1 agrees at 7 bases. Germline lookup yields CDR1 SGHRS and CDR2 YFSETQ. There are 17 residues in the CDR3. The V gene end was trimmed by 4 bases and the J gene end by 0 bases; junction bases not matched to a gene: 10.

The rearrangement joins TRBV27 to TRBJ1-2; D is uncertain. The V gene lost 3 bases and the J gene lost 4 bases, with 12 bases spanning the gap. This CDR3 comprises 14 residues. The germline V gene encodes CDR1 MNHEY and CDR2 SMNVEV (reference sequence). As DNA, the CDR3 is TGTGCCAGCAGTTTGAACTCCGAGGCCTATGGCTACACCTTC. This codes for CASSLNSEAYGYTF.

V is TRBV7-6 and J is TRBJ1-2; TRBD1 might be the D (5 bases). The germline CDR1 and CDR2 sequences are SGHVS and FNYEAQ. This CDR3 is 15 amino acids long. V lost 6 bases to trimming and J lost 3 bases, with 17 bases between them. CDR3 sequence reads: CASSVGGPWDYGYTF. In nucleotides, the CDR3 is TGTGCCAGCAGTGTTGGGGGACCGTGGGACTATGGCTACACCTTC.

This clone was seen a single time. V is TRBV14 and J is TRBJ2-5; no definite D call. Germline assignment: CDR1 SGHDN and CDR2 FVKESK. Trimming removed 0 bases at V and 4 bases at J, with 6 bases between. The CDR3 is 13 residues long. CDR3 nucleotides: TGTGCCAGCAGCCAAGATTGGAGAGAGACCCAGTACTTC. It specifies CASSQDWRETQYF. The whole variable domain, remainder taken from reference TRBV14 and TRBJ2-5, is EAGVTQFPSHSVIEKGQTVTLRCDPISGHDNLYWYRRVMGKEIKFLLHFVKESKQDESGMPNNRFLAERTGGTYSTLKVQPAELEDSGVYFCASSQDWRETQYFGPGTRLLVL.

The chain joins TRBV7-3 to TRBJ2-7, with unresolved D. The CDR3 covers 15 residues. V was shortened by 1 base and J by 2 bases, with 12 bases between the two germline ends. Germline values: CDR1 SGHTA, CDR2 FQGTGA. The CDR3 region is CASSLSPGEPYEQYF. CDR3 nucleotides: TGTGCCAGCAGCTTAAGCCCAGGAGAGCCCTACGAGCAGTACTTC.

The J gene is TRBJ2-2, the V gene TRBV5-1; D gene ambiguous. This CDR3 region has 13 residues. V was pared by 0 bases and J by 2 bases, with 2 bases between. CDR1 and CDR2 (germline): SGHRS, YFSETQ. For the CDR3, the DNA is TGCGCCAGCAGCTTGGCTAACACCGGGGAGCTGTTTTTT. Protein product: CASSLANTGELFF.

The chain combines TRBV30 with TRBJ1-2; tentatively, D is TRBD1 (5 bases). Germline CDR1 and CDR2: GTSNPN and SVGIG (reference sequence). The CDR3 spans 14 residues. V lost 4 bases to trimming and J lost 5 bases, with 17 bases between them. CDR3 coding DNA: TGTGCCTGGACAGGGACGGGACCGATTTATGGCTACACCTTC. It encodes CAWTGTGPIYGYTF.

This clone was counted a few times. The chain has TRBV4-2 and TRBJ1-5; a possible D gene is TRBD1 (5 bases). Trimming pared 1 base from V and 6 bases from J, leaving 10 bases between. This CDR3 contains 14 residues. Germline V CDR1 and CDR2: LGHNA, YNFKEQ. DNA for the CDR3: TGTGCCAGCAGCCAAGCGGCAGGGTCTCAGCCCCAGCATTTT. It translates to CASSQAAGSQPQHF.

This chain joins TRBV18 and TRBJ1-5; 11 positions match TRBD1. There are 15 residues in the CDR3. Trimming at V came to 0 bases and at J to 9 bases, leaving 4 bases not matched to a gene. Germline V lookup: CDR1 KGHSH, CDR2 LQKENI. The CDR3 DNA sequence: TGTGCCAGCTCACCACCCGGGACAGGGGGTTGGCCCCAGCATTTT. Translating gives CASSPPGTGGWPQHF.

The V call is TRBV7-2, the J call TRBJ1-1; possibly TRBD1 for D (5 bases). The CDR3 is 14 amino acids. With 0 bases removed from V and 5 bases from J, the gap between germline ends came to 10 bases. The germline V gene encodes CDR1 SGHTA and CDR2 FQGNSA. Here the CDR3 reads CASSLAGTETEAFF. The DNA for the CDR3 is TGTGCCAGCAGCTTAGCCGGGACGGAGACTGAAGCTTTCTTT.

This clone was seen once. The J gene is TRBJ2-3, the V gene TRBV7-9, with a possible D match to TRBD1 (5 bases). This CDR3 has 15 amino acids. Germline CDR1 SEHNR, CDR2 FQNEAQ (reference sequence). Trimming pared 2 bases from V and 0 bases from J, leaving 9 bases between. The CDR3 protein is CASSLQGTSTDTQYF. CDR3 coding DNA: TGTGCCAGCAGCTTACAGGGTACGAGCACAGATACGCAGTATTTT.

CDR3 coding DNA: TGTGCCAGTAGTAGAAGAAGTAACTCTTACCAAGAGACCCAGTACTTC. The encoded protein is CASSRRSNSYQETQYF. The chain uses TRBV19 and TRBJ2-5; no reliable D call. This CDR3 is 16 amino acids long. Trimming shortened V by 4 bases and J by 0 bases, and 15 bases separated the two germline ends. Germline V CDR1 and CDR2: LNHDA, SQIVND (reference sequence).

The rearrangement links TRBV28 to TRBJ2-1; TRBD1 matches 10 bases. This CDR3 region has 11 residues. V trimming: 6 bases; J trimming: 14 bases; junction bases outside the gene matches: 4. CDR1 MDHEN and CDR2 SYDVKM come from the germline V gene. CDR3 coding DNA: TGTGCCAGCAGCGCCGGGACAGGGGAGTTCTTC. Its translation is CASSAGTGEFF.

For the CDR3, the DNA is TGTGCCAGCAGCATCCTTGTGACCACGTCTGGCTACACCTTC. Protein sequence: CASSILVTTSGYTF. V gene TRBV5-6 combines with J gene TRBJ1-2; D is ambiguous. CDR3 length: 14 residues. The germline gives CDR1 SGHDT, CDR2 YYEEEE. The germline V and J ends were trimmed by 4 bases and 7 bases, with 17 bases remaining between them.

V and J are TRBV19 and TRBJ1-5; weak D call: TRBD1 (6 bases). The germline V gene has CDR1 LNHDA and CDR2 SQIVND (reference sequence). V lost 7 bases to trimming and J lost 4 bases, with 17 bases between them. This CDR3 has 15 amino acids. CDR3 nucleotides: TGTGCCAGTACCCAACAGGGACTTTGGAATCAGCCCCAGCATTTT. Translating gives CASTQQGLWNQPQHF.

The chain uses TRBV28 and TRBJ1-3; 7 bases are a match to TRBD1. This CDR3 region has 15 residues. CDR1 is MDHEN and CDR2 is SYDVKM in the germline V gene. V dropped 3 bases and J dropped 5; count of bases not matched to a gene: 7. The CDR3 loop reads CASSFETGPRNTIYF. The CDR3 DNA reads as TGTGCCAGCAGTTTTGAGACAGGGCCCCGAAACACCATATATTTT.